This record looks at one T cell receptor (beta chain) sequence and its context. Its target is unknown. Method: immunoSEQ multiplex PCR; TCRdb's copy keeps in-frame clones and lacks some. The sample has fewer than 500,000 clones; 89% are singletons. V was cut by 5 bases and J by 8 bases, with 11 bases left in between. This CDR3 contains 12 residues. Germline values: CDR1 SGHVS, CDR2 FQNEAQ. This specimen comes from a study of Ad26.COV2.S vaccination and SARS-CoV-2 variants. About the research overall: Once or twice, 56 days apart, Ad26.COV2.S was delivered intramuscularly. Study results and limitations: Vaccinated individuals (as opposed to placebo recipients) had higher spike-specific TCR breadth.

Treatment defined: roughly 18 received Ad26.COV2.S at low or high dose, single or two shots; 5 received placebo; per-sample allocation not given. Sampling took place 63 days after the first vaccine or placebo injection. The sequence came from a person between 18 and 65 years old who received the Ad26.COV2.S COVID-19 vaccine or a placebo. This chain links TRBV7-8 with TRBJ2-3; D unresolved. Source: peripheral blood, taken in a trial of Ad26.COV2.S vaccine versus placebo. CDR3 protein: CASSPAWFTQYF. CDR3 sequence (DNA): TGTGCCAGCAGCCCAGCCTGGTTTACGCAGTATTTT.